One and the same sample provided the 7 T cell receptor beta chains below, sequenced in a study of blood T cells in healthy people across ages. The second PCR ran roughly 7 to 12 cycles with a sample-barcoded 5' primer and J-beta primers. From the 5' RACE reads, TCRdb called clonotypes with MiXCR, one entry per CDR3 protein. The sample has about 570,000 distinct CDR3 sequences, 27% seen once. Sequenced material: blood. All receptors derive from a woman between 65 and 79 years old in good health.

This clonotype was seen only a few times. The rearrangement uses TRBV7-9 and TRBJ2-1, with unresolved D. The V and J ends lost 4 bases and 3 bases respectively, with 10 bases between them. The CDR3 is made up of 14 amino acids. Germline lookup yields CDR1 SEHNR and CDR2 FQNEAQ (reference sequence). The CDR3 loop reads CASSSKLGYNEQFF. CDR3 nucleotide sequence: TGTGCCAGCAGCTCAAAGCTAGGCTACAATGAGCAGTTCTTC.

This chain links TRBV10-3 with TRBJ1-5; D is perhaps TRBD1 (5 bases). This CDR3 spans 13 amino acids. Germline CDR1 reads ENHRY; CDR2 reads SYGVKD. Trimming shortened V by 4 bases and J by 3 bases, and 7 bases separated the two germline ends. Here the CDR3 reads CAISGGNNQPQHF. The DNA of the CDR3 is TGTGCCATCAGTGGGGGGAACAATCAGCCCCAGCATTTT.

There are a few counts of this clonotype. This chain connects TRBV9 to TRBJ2-3; TRBD1 is a possible D gene (5 bases). This CDR3 has 15 amino acids. Trimming left V 0 bases short and J 5 bases short, with 13 bases between. The V gene's germline CDR1 is SGDLS and CDR2 YYNGEE. This CDR3 is CASSVDGAPGDTQYF. The CDR3, as DNA: TGTGCCAGCAGCGTAGATGGGGCCCCAGGAGATACGCAGTATTTT. Using reference TRBV9 and TRBJ2-3 for the parts outside the CDR3, the full variable domain is DSGVTQTPKHLITATGQRVTLRCSPRSGDLSVYWYQQSLDQGLQFLIQYYNGEERAKGNILERFSAQQFPDLHSELNLSSLELGDSALYFCASSVDGAPGDTQYFGPGTRLTVL.

The chain has TRBV27 and TRBJ2-1, with D possibly matching TRBD1 (6 bases). Trimming took off 4 bases at V and 6 bases at J, with 13 bases between the two ends. Germline assignment: CDR1 MNHEY and CDR2 SMNVEV (reference sequence). The CDR3 is 14 amino acids. CDR3 amino acids: CASSWDGTSNEQFF. The CDR3 nucleotides are TGTGCCAGCAGTTGGGACGGGACATCCAATGAGCAGTTCTTC.

Here the CDR3 reads CASSPPQGARGNEQFF. CDR3 nucleotides: TGTGCCAGCTCACCACCCCAGGGGGCGCGAGGCAATGAGCAGTTCTTC. The chain is built from TRBV18 and TRBJ2-1; TRBD1 matches at 8 bases. Looked up from germline, CDR1 is KGHSH and CDR2 is LQKENI. J lost 6 bases, V lost 0 bases, and 7 bases had no gene match. The CDR3 is 16 residues long.

There are a few counts of this clonotype. The chain carries TRBV2 and TRBJ2-7; 15 nucleotides agree with TRBD2. The CDR3 is 17 residues long. With 7 bases clipped from V and 0 bases from J, the junction kept 7 bases outside the gene matches. CDR1 SNHLY and CDR2 FYNNEI come from the germline V gene. CDR3 DNA sequence: TGTGCCAGCACGGGACTAGCGGGGGGCGAGAGCTCCTACGAGCAGTACTTC. Translating gives CASTGLAGGESSYEQYF.

This clonotype turned up a few times. V usage is TRBV20-1 and J usage is TRBJ2-1; D uncertain. This CDR3 comprises 12 residues. Germline CDR1 is DFQATT and CDR2 is SNEGSKA (reference sequence). V gave up 5 bases and J gave up 10 bases, with 15 bases separating them. The CDR3 nucleotides read TGCAGTGCTCCAGCACAAATTAGAGAGCAGTTCTTC. Translating it yields CSAPAQIREQFF.